The sequence of this T cell receptor beta chain was determined in a study of blood T cell repertoires in COVID-19. The germline V and J ends were trimmed by 5 bases and 5 bases, with 15 bases remaining between them. CDR1 and CDR2 (germline): SNHLY, FYNNEI. The CDR3 runs to 14 residues. TCRdb keeps only in-frame clones here, not all; method: immunoSEQ multiplex PCR. The sample holds tens of thousands of clones; 65% to 90% are singletons and the top ten take 5.5% to 7.5%. V and J are TRBV2 and TRBJ1-1, with D maybe TRBD1 (5 bases). The sequenced material came from peripheral blood. This receptor was taken from a woman in her fifties or sixties with acute or convalescent COVID-19. The CDR3 sequence is CASSPREVGTEAFF. CDR3 DNA sequence: TGTGCCAGCAGTCCCAGGGAGGTTGGTACTGAAGCTTTCTTT.